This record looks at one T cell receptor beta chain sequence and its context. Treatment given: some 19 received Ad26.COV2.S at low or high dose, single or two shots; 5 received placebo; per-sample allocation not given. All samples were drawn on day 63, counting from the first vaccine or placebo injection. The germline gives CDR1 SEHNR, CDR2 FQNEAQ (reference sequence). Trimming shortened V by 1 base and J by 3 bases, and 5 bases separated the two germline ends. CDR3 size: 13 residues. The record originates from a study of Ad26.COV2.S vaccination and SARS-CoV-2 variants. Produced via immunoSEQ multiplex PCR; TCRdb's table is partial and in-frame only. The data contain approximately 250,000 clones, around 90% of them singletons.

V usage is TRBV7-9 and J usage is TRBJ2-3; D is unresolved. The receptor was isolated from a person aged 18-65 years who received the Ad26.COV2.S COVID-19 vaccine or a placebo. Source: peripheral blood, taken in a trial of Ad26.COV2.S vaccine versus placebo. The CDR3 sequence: CASSLGVTDTQYF. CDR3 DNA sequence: TGTGCCAGCAGCTTAGGGGTTACAGATACGCAGTATTTT.